One and the same sample provided the 11 T cell receptor beta chains below, sequenced in a study of T cells in Graves' hyperthyroidism and ophthalmopathy. RNA transcripts yielded amplified TCR beta CDR3 regions. First-round RT-PCR with HTBI primers amplified the TCR CDR3 region. TCRdb reprocessed the multiplex PCR reads via MiXCR and lists one record per CDR3 protein. Of 400,000 or so distinct CDR3 sequences in the sample, roughly 14% were seen once. Sequenced sample: blood. Source of these receptors: a woman aged 25 to 39 with Graves' ophthalmopathy.

This clonotype was seen once. V gene TRBV7-9 combines with J gene TRBJ2-2; possibly TRBD1 for D (5 bases). The germline V gene encodes CDR1 SEHNR and CDR2 FQNEAQ (reference sequence). V was shortened by 5 bases and J by 3 bases, with 10 bases between the two germline ends. This CDR3 is 14 amino acids long. The CDR3 spells CASSLTVYTGELFF. CDR3 nucleotides: TGTGCCAGCAGCCTGACAGTGTACACCGGGGAGCTGTTTTTT. Supplemented by reference TRBV7-9 and TRBJ2-2, the full variable domain reads DTGVSQNPRHKITKRGQNVTFRCDPISEHNRLYWYRQTLGQGPEFLTYFQNEAQLEKSRLLSDRFSAERPKGSFSTLEIQRTEQGDSAMYLCASSLTVYTGELFFGEGSRLTVL.

This clonotype came up a few times. The chain has TRBV10-3 and TRBJ1-6; possibly TRBD1 for D (6 bases). Deletions cut 11 bases from V and 5 bases from J, with 16 bases between. The CDR3 is 14 amino acids. CDR1 and CDR2 from the germline V gene are ENHRY and SYGVKD. The DNA for the CDR3 is TGTGCCTCGTCGCCGGGGGCAAATAATTCACCCCTCCACTTT. As protein: CASSPGANNSPLHF.

This clonotype was recorded many times. The chain joins TRBV28 to TRBJ2-7, with 7 bases matching TRBD1. V trimming: 7 bases; J trimming: 4 bases; junction bases outside the gene matches: 16. CDR3 length: 16 residues. Germline V gene sequence: CDR1 MDHEN, CDR2 SYDVKM. The CDR3 nucleotides read TGTGCCAGCATTTACGGACCCCCAGGGGGTCAGTACGAGCAGTACTTC. Protein product: CASIYGPPGGQYEQYF.

This clonotype was detected ten times or more. The chain combines TRBV5-8 with TRBJ2-7, with 9 positions matching TRBD1. J lost 6 bases, V lost 0 bases, and 4 bases had no gene match. The CDR3 totals 14 residues. Germline V gene data show CDR1 as SGHTS and CDR2 as YDEGEE. The CDR3 protein is CASSLGTGAPEQYF. The CDR3 bases are TGTGCCAGCAGCTTGGGGACAGGGGCGCCCGAGCAGTACTTC. Variable domain in full (rest from reference TRBV5-8 and TRBJ2-7): EAGVTQSPTHLIKTRGQQATLRCSPISGHTSVYWYQQALGLGLQFLLWYDEGEERNRGNFPPRFSGRQFPNYSSELNVNALELEDSALYLCASSLGTGAPEQYFGPGTRLTVT.

This clonotype occurred once. With a much larger clone just one base away, this may be a read error. This chain connects TRBV9 to TRBJ2-2, with D maybe TRBD1 (6 bases). Germline values: CDR1 SGDLS, CDR2 YYNGEE. The CDR3 spans 13 residues. CDR3 in amino acids: CASSVGTTEELFF. CDR3 sequence (DNA): TGTGCCAGCAGCGTTGGGACAACCGAGGAGCTGTTTTTT. Variable domain in full (rest from reference TRBV9 and TRBJ2-2): DSGVTQTPKHLITATGQRVTLRCSPRSGDLSVYWYQQSLDQGLQFLIQYYNGEERAKGNILERFSAQQFPDLHSELNLSSLELGDSALYFCASSVGTTEELFFGEGSRLTVL.

The rearrangement links TRBV19 to TRBJ1-1; TRBD1 might be the D (6 bases). CDR1 and CDR2 (germline): LNHDA, SQIVND (reference sequence). There are 16 residues in the CDR3. V was clipped by 7 bases and J by 6 bases, with 24 bases between them. CDR3 in amino acids: CASIPSGGRGTSEAFF. In DNA form, the CDR3 reads TGTGCCAGTATCCCCTCGGGCGGCAGGGGAACCTCTGAAGCTTTCTTT.

This clonotype was detected ten times or more. The chain uses TRBV28 and TRBJ1-1; D is undetermined. The V end lost 3 bases, the J end lost 1 base, and 9 bases lay between the germline ends. The germline CDR1 and CDR2 sequences are MDHEN and SYDVKM. This CDR3 contains 14 residues. CDR3 DNA sequence: TGTGCCAGCAGTTTTCGGGTAGAGAACACTGAAGCTTTCTTT. Translated: CASSFRVENTEAFF.

Many counts were recorded for this clonotype. V gene TRBV5-1 combines with J gene TRBJ1-4; tentative D call: TRBD1 (5 bases). Germline loops: CDR1 SGHRS, CDR2 YFSETQ. The CDR3 loop spans 15 amino acids. V shed 4 bases and J shed 5 bases, with 15 bases lying between them. For the CDR3, the DNA is TGCGCCAGCAGCCTAGAGGACACCTCGAATGAAAAACTGTTTTTT. It is translated as CASSLEDTSNEKLFF.

About this clonotype: A read error may be the cause here, since a much bigger clone is one base away. The rearrangement uses TRBV2 and TRBJ1-2, with 8 bases identical to TRBD1. This CDR3 has 13 amino acids. Germline CDR1 and CDR2: SNHLY and FYNNEI. CDR3 sequence (DNA): TGTGCCAGCAAAAGGACAGGGTACTATGGCCACACCTTC. This sequence encodes CASKRTGYYGHTF.

This clonotype was recorded many times. This chain connects TRBV6-1 to TRBJ1-1, with 7 bases fitting TRBD1. V was pared by 1 base and J by 12 bases, with 14 bases of the junction left unmatched. The CDR3 covers 15 residues. The germline V gene has CDR1 MNHNS and CDR2 SASEGT. The CDR3 region has the DNA TGTGCCAGCAGTGAAGAGGGAGGACAGGTCGCTGGTTCTTTCTTT. Translating gives CASSEEGGQVAGSFF.

V gene TRBV5-4 combines with J gene TRBJ1-1; the match to TRBD1 covers 8 bases. CDR3 length: 16 residues. V lost 9 bases to trimming and J lost 5 bases; unmatched junction nucleotides: 18. Germline lookup yields CDR1 SGHNT and CDR2 YYREEE (reference sequence). As DNA, the CDR3 is TGTGCCATTAAACCCCAGGGGGCGCGTGGGACGACTGAAGCTTTCTTT. This codes for CAIKPQGARGTTEAFF.